The rows below give T cell receptor beta chains drawn from one sample of a study of blood T cell repertoires in COVID-19. The protocol was immunoSEQ multiplex PCR, while the TCRdb copy is restricted to in-frame clones and leaves out a portion. Here the sample spans some 180,000 clones, around four fifths being singletons. Sequencing was performed on peripheral blood. The source of these receptors is a woman older than 75 with COVID-19, enrolled during active disease. The CDR3 runs from the conserved cysteine through the conserved F or W. D genes are given only for firm matches. Clone size is shown for a subset of rows, as once, few, many or a class of expanded clone.

V,D,size,J,CDR3,DNA
TRBV5-1,TRBD1,once,TRBJ1-1,CASSLGGTGTNTEAFF,TGCGCCAGCAGCTTGGGGGGGACAGGGACGAACACTGAAGCTTTCTTT
TRBV3-1/TRBV3-2,TRBD1,.,TRBJ1-2,CASSPLTGEGYTF,TGTGCCAGCAGCCCCTTGACAGGGGAAGGCTACACCTTC
TRBV3-1/TRBV3-2,.,.,TRBJ2-7,CASSRSGHPYEQYF,TGTGCCAGCAGCCGATCGGGACATCCCTACGAGCAGTACTTC
TRBV18,.,.,TRBJ1-1,CASSPPGLNTEAFF,TGTGCCAGCTCACCCCCAGGGCTGAACACTGAAGCTTTCTTT
TRBV11-3,TRBD2,.,TRBJ2-1,CASSLDGTSANEQFF,TGTGCCAGCAGCTTGGACGGGACTAGCGCCAATGAGCAGTTCTTC
TRBV6-5,.,.,TRBJ1-2,CASSYSGSGNYGYTF,TGTGCCAGCAGTTACTCGGGATCAGGGAACTATGGCTACACCTTC
TRBV5-4,.,once,TRBJ1-2,CASSPQERGWDGYTF,TGTGCCAGCAGCCCGCAGGAACGGGGGTGGGATGGCTACACCTTC
TRBV5-4,TRBD2,.,TRBJ2-1,CASSPRGAGSYNEQFF,TGTGCCAGCAGCCCGCGGGGAGCGGGATCCTACAATGAGCAGTTCTTC
TRBV5-1,.,once,TRBJ2-3,CASSLGGTHGADTQYF,TGCGCCAGCAGCTTGGGGGGAACCCACGGGGCAGATACGCAGTATTTT
TRBV19,TRBD1,few,TRBJ2-3,CASSATGEDTQYF,TGTGCCAGTAGTGCTACAGGGGAAGATACGCAGTATTTT
TRBV3-1/TRBV3-2,.,few,TRBJ2-7,CASSPQGGPPYEQYF,TGTGCCAGCAGCCCCCAGGGGGGTCCCCCCTACGAGCAGTACTTC
TRBV29-1,.,.,TRBJ1-1,CSVWHTEAFF,TGCAGCGTTTGGCACACTGAAGCTTTCTTT
TRBV15,TRBD1,.,TRBJ1-4,CATSREGRGQEKLFF,TGTGCCACCAGCAGAGAGGGCAGGGGGCAGGAAAAACTGTTTTTT
TRBV6-5,TRBD1,.,TRBJ2-4,CASSVTGDGGNIQYF,TGTGCCAGCAGCGTGACAGGGGATGGAGGAAACATTCAGTACTTC
TRBV19,TRBD1,.,TRBJ1-5,CASSSRQGRRNQPQHF,TGTGCCAGTAGTTCCCGACAGGGGAGACGCAATCAGCCCCAGCATTTT
TRBV5-1,.,.,TRBJ2-1,CASTPAGKGDEQFF,TGCGCCAGCACCCCAGCGGGGAAGGGGGATGAGCAGTTCTTC
TRBV6-1,.,.,TRBJ1-6,CASSETGQYNSPLHF,TGTGCCAGCAGTGAGACCGGACAGTATAATTCACCCCTCCACTTT
TRBV6-5,.,.,TRBJ1-5,CASTSQGGSNQPQHF,TGTGCCAGCACCAGCCAGGGAGGTAGCAATCAGCCCCAGCATTTT
TRBV3-1/TRBV3-2,.,.,TRBJ2-5,CASSRGGGQETQYF,TGTGCCAGCAGCCGAGGCGGCGGCCAAGAGACCCAGTACTTC
TRBV3-1/TRBV3-2,.,.,TRBJ1-1,CASSQTSLGAFF,TGTGCCAGCAGCCAAACATCCCTCGGGGCTTTCTTT
TRBV5-6,TRBD1,.,TRBJ1-2,CASSNWDRSYGYTF,TGTGCCAGCAGCAATTGGGACAGGTCTTATGGCTACACCTTC
TRBV15,TRBD2,.,TRBJ2-7,CATSREGLAGGPYEQYF,TGTGCCACCAGCAGAGAGGGACTAGCGGGGGGACCCTACGAGCAGTACTTC
TRBV6-6,.,.,TRBJ1-2,CASRETTVGTF,TGTGCCTCCCGGGAGACAACCGTGGGTACCTTC
TRBV25-1,TRBD1,.,TRBJ1-4,CASSPTGVINEKLFF,TGTGCCAGCAGCCCGACAGGGGTTATTAATGAAAAACTGTTTTTT
TRBV10-3,.,.,TRBJ1-1,CASRQALNTEAFF,TGTGCCTCCCGACAGGCACTGAACACTGAAGCTTTCTTT
TRBV30,.,.,TRBJ2-1,CAWSVPSGSSYNEQFF,TGTGCCTGGAGTGTACCATCGGGGAGCTCCTACAATGAGCAGTTCTTC
TRBV3-1/TRBV3-2,TRBD1,.,TRBJ1-5,CASSQTGTGAGAQHF,TGTGCCAGCAGCCAAACTGGGACAGGCGCAGGGGCCCAGCATTTT
TRBV27,.,.,TRBJ1-1,CASSLRGSTEAFF,TGTGCCAGCAGTTTACGGGGGAGCACTGAAGCTTTCTTT
TRBV6-6,TRBD1,.,TRBJ1-5,CASSPGQGRQPQHF,TGTGCCAGCAGTCCTGGACAGGGAAGGCAGCCCCAGCATTTT
TRBV3-1/TRBV3-2,TRBD2,.,TRBJ2-1,CASSQSAGGIDEQFF,TGTGCCAGCAGCCAGTCAGCGGGAGGTATCGATGAGCAGTTCTTC
TRBV7-9,TRBD1,.,TRBJ2-1,CASSSLETGLNEQFF,TGTGCCAGCAGCTCCCTAGAGACAGGGCTCAATGAGCAGTTCTTC
TRBV28,.,.,TRBJ1-6,CASSWPRSLRNSPLHF,TGTGCCAGCAGTTGGCCGAGGAGTCTCCGGAATTCACCCCTCCACTTT
TRBV3-1/TRBV3-2,.,few,TRBJ1-1,CASSHFGTPNTEAFF,TGTGCCAGCAGCCATTTCGGGACACCGAACACTGAAGCTTTCTTT
TRBV5-1,TRBD2,.,TRBJ2-7,CASSPRTSGRSYEQYF,TGCGCCAGCAGCCCAAGGACTAGCGGGAGGTCCTACGAGCAGTACTTC
TRBV2,TRBD2,.,TRBJ2-2,CASSELAGGIQAGELFF,TGTGCCAGCAGTGAGCTAGCGGGAGGAATACAGGCCGGGGAGCTGTTTTTT
TRBV5-1,TRBD1,.,TRBJ2-2,CASSWGQTNTGELFF,TGCGCCAGCAGCTGGGGACAGACGAACACCGGGGAGCTGTTTTTT
TRBV6-5,.,.,TRBJ1-4,CASSPGFINEKLFF,TGTGCCAGCAGCCCAGGGTTTATTAATGAAAAACTGTTTTTT
TRBV12-3/TRBV12-4,TRBD1,once,TRBJ1-5,CASSDRAHQPQHF,TGTGCCAGCAGTGACAGGGCCCATCAGCCCCAGCATTTT
TRBV6-6,.,.,TRBJ2-1,CASSRHLEEQFF,TGTGCCAGCAGTAGACACCTCGAAGAGCAGTTCTTC
TRBV5-1,.,.,TRBJ1-1,CASSWSSEMNTEAFF,TGCGCCAGCAGCTGGTCGAGTGAAATGAACACTGAAGCTTTCTTT
TRBV2,TRBD1,once,TRBJ1-6,CASKRDRDNNSPLHF,TGTGCCAGCAAGCGGGACAGGGACAATAATTCACCCCTCCACTTT
TRBV11-2,.,once,TRBJ2-5,CASSVGETQYF,TGTGCCAGCAGTGTGGGCGAGACCCAGTACTTC
TRBV2,.,.,TRBJ1-5,CASGRDSNNQPQHF,TGTGCCAGCGGTAGAGACAGCAACAATCAGCCCCAGCATTTT
TRBV3-1/TRBV3-2,.,.,TRBJ2-3,CASSDTGFGPDTQYF,TGTGCCAGCAGCGACACAGGGTTCGGCCCAGATACGCAGTATTTT
TRBV29-1,TRBD1,.,TRBJ1-6,CSVVWTGDSPLHF,TGCAGCGTTGTGTGGACAGGGGATTCACCCCTCCACTTT
TRBV3-1/TRBV3-2,.,.,TRBJ1-1,CASSPNRQGTEAFF,TGTGCCAGCAGCCCGAACCGGCAGGGGACTGAAGCTTTCTTT
TRBV7-6,TRBD1,.,TRBJ2-1,CASSLVGQGPNTYNEQFF,TGTGCCAGCAGCTTAGTCGGACAGGGGCCTAATACCTACAATGAGCAGTTCTTC
TRBV19,.,.,TRBJ1-2,CASNRQGIHYGYTF,TGTGCCAGTAACCGGCAGGGCATCCACTATGGCTACACCTTC
TRBV20-1,.,.,TRBJ2-4,CSASRQGKNIQYF,TGCAGTGCTAGTAGGCAGGGCAAAAACATTCAGTACTTC
TRBV6-5,TRBD2,once,TRBJ2-5,CASSYSRGGETQYF,TGTGCCAGCAGTTACTCGCGGGGGGGAGAGACCCAGTACTTC
TRBV7-2,.,.,TRBJ1-2,CASSGAWAQRGGGYTF,TGTGCCAGCAGCGGGGCGTGGGCTCAACGAGGTGGTGGCTACACCTTC
TRBV5-6,.,few,TRBJ2-2,CASSVPTRASTGELFF,TGTGCCAGCAGCGTACCAACAAGAGCGAGCACCGGGGAGCTGTTTTTT
TRBV24-1,.,.,TRBJ1-5,CATISNQPQHF,TGTGCCACAATCAGTAATCAGCCCCAGCATTTT
TRBV10-3,.,.,TRBJ1-1,CAISESNRVNTEAFF,TGTGCCATCAGTGAGTCAAATCGGGTGAACACTGAAGCTTTCTTT
TRBV2,.,.,TRBJ1-2,CASSVTGFDGYTF,TGTGCCAGCAGTGTGACAGGATTTGATGGCTACACCTTC